Each of the 14 T cell receptor beta chains below was sequenced from the same sample in a study of blood T cell repertoires in COVID-19. Sequencing was performed with immunoSEQ multiplex PCR; in TCRdb, only in-frame clones are kept and a portion is missing. Of approximately 400,000 clones detected, 80% to 95% appear once; the ten largest clones hold roughly 0.9%. The sequencing sample was made of PBMCs or T cells enriched from blood (not recorded which). These receptors came from a middle-aged woman who had been exposed to COVID-19.

The rearrangement joins TRBV5-5 to TRBJ1-1; no clear D. V shed 0 bases and J shed 7 bases, with 10 bases lying between them. The germline V gene has CDR1 SGHKS and CDR2 YYEKEE (reference sequence). The CDR3 runs 13 residues. The CDR3 nucleotides are TGTGCCAGCAGCTTGGTCGTGGGAGGTGAAGCTTTCTTT. As protein: CASSLVVGGEAFF.

This chain links TRBV24-1 with TRBJ2-7; 7 bases map to TRBD1. Per germline, CDR1 KGHDR and CDR2 SFDVKD. J lost 5 bases, V lost 8 bases, and 14 bases had no gene match. CDR3 length: 15 amino acids. In DNA, the CDR3 is TGTGCCACCAATACAACTAGACAGGGTGACCACGAGCAGTACTTC. It translates to CATNTTRQGDHEQYF.

This clone has a single count. The chain uses TRBV18 and TRBJ2-1, with 15 bases matching TRBD2. After removal of 3 bases from V and 5 bases from J, the junction contained 5 bases not matched to a gene. The CDR3 totals 17 residues. In germline, CDR1 is KGHSH, CDR2 LQKENI. The CDR3 coding sequence is TGTGCCAGCTCACCCCCGGGACTAGCGGGAGGTAACAATGAGCAGTTCTTC. It codes for CASSPPGLAGGNNEQFF. Looking up the rest from reference TRBV18 and TRBJ2-1 gives the full variable domain: NAGVMQNPRHLVRRRGQEARLRCSPMKGHSHVYWYRQLPEEGLKFMVYLQKENIIDESGMPKERFSAEFPKEGPSILRIQQVVRGDSAAYFCASSPPGLAGGNNEQFFGPGTRLTVL.

This sequence joins TRBV3-1 (or the pseudogene TRBV3-2) and TRBJ2-3; 11 bases fit TRBD2. CDR1 and CDR2 (germline): LGHDT, YNNKEL (reference sequence). The CDR3 spans 14 residues. The J segment lost 7 bases and the V segment lost 6 bases, leaving 6 bases of the junction unmatched. CDR3 nucleotide sequence: TGTGCCAGCAGAACTAGCGGGAGAGAAAATACGCAGTATTTT. The encoded protein is CASRTSGRENTQYF.

The gene calls are TRBV30 and TRBJ1-1; the D is unclear. Trimming removed 4 bases from V and 1 base from J, with 13 bases in between. Germline assignment: CDR1 GTSNPN and CDR2 SVGIG (reference sequence). The CDR3 length is 14 residues. CDR3 amino acids: CAWKEDWGNTEAFF. The CDR3 DNA is TGTGCCTGGAAGGAGGACTGGGGGAACACTGAAGCTTTCTTT.

V gene TRBV3-1 (or the pseudogene TRBV3-2) combines with J gene TRBJ1-4; 10 positions agree with TRBD1. The CDR3 is 17 amino acids. The germline V gene encodes CDR1 LGHDT and CDR2 YNNKEL (reference sequence). V lost 4 bases and J lost 9; bases outside the gene matches: 14. As DNA, the CDR3 is TGTGCCAGCAGCCCCCGGGACAGGGGTCGTTTTATCCAAAAACTGTTTTTT. This codes for CASSPRDRGRFIQKLFF.

The chain is built from TRBV18 and TRBJ2-5, with D perhaps TRBD1 (6 bases). The CDR3 totals 13 residues. Trimming took 5 bases from V and 5 from J, leaving 12 bases between them. Germline CDR1 is KGHSH and CDR2 is LQKENI. CDR3 residues: CASSKQGAETQYF. CDR3 nucleotides: TGTGCCAGCTCAAAACAGGGCGCGGAGACCCAGTACTTC.

The J gene is TRBJ1-3, the V gene TRBV5-6, with D possibly TRBD1 on 6 matching bases. Germline assignment: CDR1 SGHDT and CDR2 YYEEEE. V lost 5 bases to trimming and J lost 3 bases, with 12 bases between them. This CDR3 region has 14 residues. CDR3 in amino acids: CASRQGPGGNTIYF. The CDR3 bases are TGTGCCAGCAGACAGGGCCCGGGTGGAAACACCATATATTTT.

The CDR3 DNA is TGTGCCAGCAGCTTAGCGCGGGGTGGGGAGCAGTACTTC. Protein: CASSLARGGEQYF. The J gene is TRBJ2-7, the V gene TRBV7-6; D perhaps matches TRBD2 (6 bases). The germline gives CDR1 SGHVS, CDR2 FNYEAQ. The V end lost 0 bases, the J end lost 7 bases, and 10 bases lay between the germline ends. The length of the CDR3 is 13 residues.

The chain recombines TRBV7-2 with TRBJ2-5, with D perhaps matching TRBD2 (5 bases). The CDR3 runs to 14 residues. V was trimmed by 2 bases and J by 5 bases, leaving 12 bases between them. Germline-derived CDR1 and CDR2 are SGHTA and FQGNSA. CDR3 residues: CASSLSGRGETQYF. The CDR3 DNA reads as TGTGCCAGCAGCTTATCGGGTCGCGGGGAGACCCAGTACTTC.

V usage is TRBV19 and J usage is TRBJ2-7; 10 bases align to TRBD1. The CDR3 runs to 15 residues. V shed 1 base and J 4 bases; nucleotides not matched to a gene: 4. Germline V gene lookup returns CDR1 LNHDA and CDR2 SQIVND (reference sequence). The chain's CDR3 is CASSIGSGQGYEQYF. CDR3 DNA: TGTGCCAGTAGTATAGGGTCGGGACAGGGGTACGAGCAGTACTTC.

The chain is built from TRBV5-4 and TRBJ2-7, with D perhaps matching TRBD1 (5 bases). CDR3 length: 15 amino acids. V lost 2 bases to trimming and J lost 2 bases, with 14 bases between them. Germline-derived CDR1 and CDR2 are SGHNT and YYREEE (reference sequence). CDR3: CASSFVGRTPYEQYF. The CDR3 region has the DNA TGTGCCAGCAGCTTCGTGGGGCGAACACCCTACGAGCAGTACTTC. The variable domain in full, with the rest retrieved from reference TRBV5-4 and TRBJ2-7, is ETGVTQSPTHLIKTRGQQVTLRCSSQSGHNTVSWYQQALGQGPQFIFQYYREEENGRGNFPPRFSGLQFPNYSSELNVNALELDDSALYLCASSFVGRTPYEQYFGPGTRLTVT.

The genes are TRBV3-1 (or the pseudogene TRBV3-2) and TRBJ1-6; the D is unclear. Germline loops: CDR1 LGHDT, CDR2 YNNKEL (reference sequence). V was clipped by 0 bases and J by 11 bases, with 14 bases between them. This CDR3 region has 15 residues. CDR3 in DNA: TGTGCCAGCAGCCAAGATTTGGGCCAACATCCACCCCTCCACTTT. It yields the protein CASSQDLGQHPPLHF.

The genes are TRBV5-6 and TRBJ2-2; the D is unclear. CDR1 and CDR2 from the germline V gene are SGHDT and YYEEEE. Trimming removed 1 base at V and 8 bases at J, with 6 bases between. CDR3 length: 12 amino acids. The CDR3 bases are TGTGCCAGCAGCTTGACATCTGGGGAGCTGTTTTTT. Its translation: CASSLTSGELFF.